This T cell receptor beta chain was identified in a study of shared clonotypes between healthy human individuals. V lost 1 base, J lost 2 bases, and 9 bases lay in between. CDR1 and CDR2 (germline): LNHDA, SQIVND (reference sequence). This CDR3 comprises 15 residues. Findings and caveats of the study: Rarefaction demonstrated incomplete sorted-subset sequencing despite large depth. Generation of non-shared clonotypes was less probable than generation of clonotypes shared by all four donors. Across a handful of donors, naive CD4 shared 5% to 5.5%, naive CD8 about 3.2%, memory CD4 over 2%, memory CD8 0.4% to 0.5%.

Remarks on this clone: Antigen unknown. Distinct nucleotide sequences in the sample also encode this CDR3.

Generated by immunoSEQ multiplex PCR, the TCRdb table keeps only in-frame clones and is missing some. This table has millions of clones, 93% appearing once. Donors, without exception, were Caucasian adults residing in Nashville, Tennessee. This TCR derives from a man aged 18 to 30 in good health. Some clones in this sample may be carry-over from other donors' samples. This chain joins TRBV19 and TRBJ1-5; D unresolved. Sequenced sample: naive CD4+ T cells from PBMCs. Subset: CD45RA+ positively selected. The CDR3 loop reads CASSIGGLGNQPQHF. CDR3 nucleotides: TGTGCCAGTAGTATAGGAGGGCTGGGCAATCAGCCCCAGCATTTT.